The rows below give T cell receptor beta chains drawn from one sample of a study of cytomegalovirus exposure and HLA in healthy donors. The repertoire was sequenced with immunoSEQ multiplex PCR; TCRdb's copy has only in-frame clones and lacks some. The table includes 250,000 to 350,000 clones, about nine tenths detected once. The sequenced material came from PBMCs. The receptors were gathered from a man aged 40-49 years in good health and CMV-seropositive. Both conserved end residues are part of each CDR3. A D gene is named only where the DNA matches it firmly. Clone sizes are given selectively: once, few, many, or a class where the clone is expanded.

d_call: TRBD1; v_call: TRBV13; clone_size: NA; j_call: TRBJ2-5; cdr3_aa: CASSRGQGVRETQYF; cdr3_nt: TGTGCCAGCAGCAGGGGACAGGGGGTACGAGAGACCCAGTACTTC
d_call: TRBD2; v_call: TRBV28; clone_size: NA; j_call: TRBJ2-1; cdr3_aa: CASSFRGTSGSSYNEQFF; cdr3_nt: TGTGCCAGCAGTTTCCGCGGGACTAGCGGTAGCTCCTACAATGAGCAGTTCTTC
d_call: TRBD1; v_call: TRBV25-1; clone_size: NA; j_call: TRBJ1-3; cdr3_aa: CASSESPGTGGNTIYF; cdr3_nt: TGTGCCAGCAGTGAATCCCCCGGGACAGGGGGAAACACCATATATTTT
d_call: NA; v_call: TRBV25-1; clone_size: NA; j_call: TRBJ2-7; cdr3_aa: CASSFQYYEQYF; cdr3_nt: TGTGCCAGCAGTTTTCAGTACTACGAGCAGTACTTC
d_call: TRBD1; v_call: TRBV2; clone_size: NA; j_call: TRBJ1-1; cdr3_aa: CASSDPGTGVPEAFF; cdr3_nt: TGTGCCAGCAGCGACCCCGGGACAGGGGTCCCTGAAGCTTTCTTT
d_call: NA; v_call: TRBV30; clone_size: NA; j_call: TRBJ2-6; cdr3_aa: CAWSSGAGANVLTF; cdr3_nt: TGTGCCTGGAGTTCAGGGGCTGGGGCCAACGTCCTGACTTTC
d_call: TRBD2; v_call: TRBV7-2; clone_size: NA; j_call: TRBJ2-5; cdr3_aa: CASTVAGAGETQYF; cdr3_nt: TGTGCCAGCACAGTAGCGGGAGCGGGAGAGACCCAGTACTTC
d_call: NA; v_call: TRBV27; clone_size: NA; j_call: TRBJ2-7; cdr3_aa: CASSTLTSIRSEQYF; cdr3_nt: TGTGCCAGCAGTACGCTGACTAGTATCCGTAGCGAGCAGTACTTC
d_call: NA; v_call: TRBV4-2; clone_size: NA; j_call: TRBJ1-4; cdr3_aa: CASSRTGSLNEKLFF; cdr3_nt: TGTGCCAGCAGCCGAACAGGGAGCCTTAATGAAAAACTGTTTTTT
d_call: NA; v_call: TRBV6-5; clone_size: NA; j_call: TRBJ1-3; cdr3_aa: CASSYSTGYSGNTIYF; cdr3_nt: TGTGCCAGCAGTTACTCCACAGGGTACTCTGGAAACACCATATATTTT
d_call: NA; v_call: TRBV19; clone_size: NA; j_call: TRBJ1-4; cdr3_aa: CASSPTVNEKLFF; cdr3_nt: TGTGCCAGTAGTCCGACAGTAAATGAAAAACTGTTTTTT
d_call: TRBD2; v_call: TRBV7-3; clone_size: NA; j_call: TRBJ2-1; cdr3_aa: CASSLTSGLAGVEQFF; cdr3_nt: TGTGCCAGCAGCTTAACCTCGGGACTAGCGGGAGTTGAGCAGTTCTTC
d_call: TRBD2; v_call: TRBV27; clone_size: NA; j_call: TRBJ2-7; cdr3_aa: CATPGLAGSYEQYF; cdr3_nt: TGTGCCACACCTGGACTAGCGGGCTCCTACGAGCAGTACTTC
d_call: TRBD1; v_call: TRBV13; clone_size: NA; j_call: TRBJ2-1; cdr3_aa: CASSGRGQAYNEQFF; cdr3_nt: TGTGCCAGCAGCGGGCGGGGACAGGCGTACAATGAGCAGTTCTTC
d_call: TRBD2; v_call: TRBV5-1; clone_size: NA; j_call: TRBJ2-2; cdr3_aa: CASTLLAGGKTGELFF; cdr3_nt: TGCGCCAGCACTTTACTAGCGGGAGGGAAGACCGGGGAGCTGTTTTTT
d_call: TRBD1; v_call: TRBV28; clone_size: NA; j_call: TRBJ1-5; cdr3_aa: CASAGGSRGQPQHF; cdr3_nt: TGTGCCAGCGCAGGGGGGAGTAGGGGTCAGCCCCAGCATTTT
d_call: TRBD2; v_call: TRBV7-9; clone_size: NA; j_call: TRBJ2-1; cdr3_aa: CSSSGGELAGADEQFF; cdr3_nt: TGTTCCAGCAGCGGAGGGGAGCTAGCGGGAGCGGATGAGCAGTTCTTC
d_call: TRBD2; v_call: TRBV5-1; clone_size: NA; j_call: TRBJ2-1; cdr3_aa: CASTSRGTSGYNEQFF; cdr3_nt: TGCGCCAGCACCTCCCGGGGAACTAGCGGCTACAATGAGCAGTTCTTC
d_call: NA; v_call: TRBV6-6; clone_size: once; j_call: TRBJ1-1; cdr3_aa: CASSPSFNEIEAFF; cdr3_nt: TGTGCCAGCAGCCCGTCGTTTAATGAGATTGAAGCTTTCTTT
d_call: NA; v_call: TRBV2; clone_size: NA; j_call: TRBJ2-5; cdr3_aa: CASSVNARQETQYF; cdr3_nt: TGTGCCAGCAGTGTGAACGCCAGACAAGAGACCCAGTACTTC
d_call: NA; v_call: TRBV27; clone_size: NA; j_call: TRBJ2-3; cdr3_aa: CASSQDSYTDTQYF; cdr3_nt: TGTGCCAGCAGTCAGGACTCATACACAGATACGCAGTATTTT
d_call: NA; v_call: TRBV6-5; clone_size: NA; j_call: TRBJ1-5; cdr3_aa: CASSAVGNQPQHF; cdr3_nt: TGTGCCAGCAGTGCGGTAGGTAATCAGCCCCAGCATTTT
d_call: TRBD1; v_call: TRBV7-3; clone_size: few; j_call: TRBJ1-1; cdr3_aa: CASSPDRGKGTEAFF; cdr3_nt: TGTGCCAGCAGCCCAGACAGGGGCAAGGGCACTGAAGCTTTCTTT
d_call: TRBD2; v_call: TRBV7-2; clone_size: NA; j_call: TRBJ2-7; cdr3_aa: CASSYTSGTYEQYF; cdr3_nt: TGTGCCAGCAGCTACACTAGCGGAACCTACGAGCAGTACTTC
d_call: NA; v_call: TRBV5-6; clone_size: NA; j_call: TRBJ2-1; cdr3_aa: CASSPREYNEQFF; cdr3_nt: TGTGCCAGCAGCCCGCGGGAATACAATGAGCAGTTCTTC
d_call: NA; v_call: TRBV9; clone_size: NA; j_call: TRBJ2-6; cdr3_aa: CASSVENSGANVLTF; cdr3_nt: TGTGCCAGCAGCGTGGAGAACTCTGGGGCCAACGTCCTGACTTTC
d_call: TRBD1; v_call: TRBV28; clone_size: NA; j_call: TRBJ2-1; cdr3_aa: CASSPYRGRRSSYNEQFF; cdr3_nt: TGTGCCAGCAGTCCGTACAGGGGGCGAAGGAGCTCCTACAATGAGCAGTTCTTC
d_call: NA; v_call: TRBV9; clone_size: NA; j_call: TRBJ2-2; cdr3_aa: CASSAPSRPAGELFF; cdr3_nt: TGTGCCAGCAGCGCCCCTAGCAGGCCCGCCGGGGAGCTGTTTTTT
d_call: TRBD1; v_call: TRBV6-5; clone_size: few; j_call: TRBJ1-1; cdr3_aa: CASRMGQGETEAFF; cdr3_nt: TGTGCCAGCAGGATGGGACAGGGGGAAACTGAAGCTTTCTTT
d_call: TRBD1; v_call: TRBV28; clone_size: NA; j_call: TRBJ1-2; cdr3_aa: CASTLRGPVDGYTF; cdr3_nt: TGTGCCAGCACCCTCAGGGGGCCAGTGGACGGCTACACCTTC
d_call: TRBD1; v_call: TRBV15; clone_size: NA; j_call: TRBJ1-4; cdr3_aa: CATSRVGQGPNEKLFF; cdr3_nt: TGTGCCACCAGCAGAGTAGGACAGGGGCCGAATGAAAAACTGTTTTTT
d_call: TRBD2; v_call: TRBV9; clone_size: NA; j_call: TRBJ2-1; cdr3_aa: CASSVRGGASGPSSYNEQFF; cdr3_nt: TGTGCCAGCAGCGTCCGCGGAGGGGCTAGCGGACCGAGCTCCTACAATGAGCAGTTCTTC
d_call: TRBD1; v_call: TRBV6-1; clone_size: NA; j_call: TRBJ1-4; cdr3_aa: CASSVPGQGNEKLFF; cdr3_nt: TGTGCCAGCAGTGTTCCGGGACAGGGGAATGAAAAACTGTTTTTT
d_call: TRBD2; v_call: TRBV5-1; clone_size: NA; j_call: TRBJ2-7; cdr3_aa: CASSLGLAGNYEQYF; cdr3_nt: TGCGCCAGCAGCTTGGGGTTAGCGGGAAACTACGAGCAGTACTTC
d_call: TRBD1; v_call: TRBV7-2; clone_size: NA; j_call: TRBJ2-7; cdr3_aa: CASSRFPGQGAVEQYF; cdr3_nt: TGTGCCAGCAGCCGTTTTCCGGGACAGGGGGCGGTTGAGCAGTACTTC
d_call: TRBD1; v_call: TRBV28; clone_size: NA; j_call: TRBJ1-1; cdr3_aa: CASSRPGQGAFEAFF; cdr3_nt: TGTGCCAGCAGCCGGCCGGGACAGGGGGCCTTTGAAGCTTTCTTT
d_call: NA; v_call: TRBV4-2; clone_size: NA; j_call: TRBJ2-3; cdr3_aa: CASSQSTSRSTDTQYF; cdr3_nt: TGTGCCAGCAGCCAGTCTACTAGCCGAAGCACAGATACGCAGTATTTT
d_call: TRBD1; v_call: TRBV19; clone_size: NA; j_call: TRBJ2-3; cdr3_aa: CASRDRGRVSTDTQYF; cdr3_nt: TGTGCCAGTAGGGACAGGGGGCGGGTGAGCACAGATACGCAGTATTTT
d_call: NA; v_call: TRBV14; clone_size: NA; j_call: TRBJ2-7; cdr3_aa: CASSQSRETYEQYF; cdr3_nt: TGTGCCAGCAGCCAAAGCAGGGAAACCTACGAGCAGTACTTC
d_call: TRBD2; v_call: TRBV27; clone_size: NA; j_call: TRBJ2-1; cdr3_aa: CASSPLPGTSGRARWNNEQFF; cdr3_nt: TGTGCCAGCAGTCCTCTTCCCGGGACTAGCGGGAGGGCCCGGTGGAACAATGAGCAGTTCTTC
d_call: NA; v_call: TRBV28; clone_size: NA; j_call: TRBJ2-7; cdr3_aa: CASSFRSLGYEQYF; cdr3_nt: TGTGCCAGCAGTTTCCGTTCACTAGGGTACGAGCAGTACTTC
d_call: TRBD2; v_call: TRBV25-1; clone_size: NA; j_call: TRBJ2-2; cdr3_aa: CASTQGGAGELFF; cdr3_nt: TGTGCCAGCACCCAGGGAGGGGCCGGGGAGCTGTTTTTT
d_call: NA; v_call: TRBV2; clone_size: NA; j_call: TRBJ1-1; cdr3_aa: CATGARGGNTEAFF; cdr3_nt: TGTGCCACCGGGGCCAGGGGTGGGAACACTGAAGCTTTCTTT
d_call: NA; v_call: TRBV25-1; clone_size: once; j_call: TRBJ2-7; cdr3_aa: CASSLGVGAGYEQYF; cdr3_nt: TGTGCCAGCAGTCTGGGCGTGGGAGCGGGCTACGAGCAGTACTTC
d_call: NA; v_call: TRBV18; clone_size: NA; j_call: TRBJ1-1; cdr3_aa: CASSPDSANTEAFF; cdr3_nt: TGTGCCAGCTCACCAGACAGTGCGAACACTGAAGCTTTCTTT
d_call: TRBD2; v_call: TRBV7-6; clone_size: NA; j_call: TRBJ2-1; cdr3_aa: CASSTAGVPSYNEQFF; cdr3_nt: TGTGCCAGCAGCACCGCGGGGGTGCCCTCCTACAATGAGCAGTTCTTC
d_call: NA; v_call: TRBV27; clone_size: once; j_call: TRBJ2-7; cdr3_aa: CASSLSVNHEQYF; cdr3_nt: TGTGCCAGCAGTTTATCGGTCAACCACGAGCAGTACTTC
d_call: TRBD2; v_call: TRBV10-3; clone_size: NA; j_call: TRBJ2-3; cdr3_aa: CAISEGLAGYTQYF; cdr3_nt: TGTGCCATCAGTGAGGGACTAGCGGGCTATACGCAGTATTTT
d_call: TRBD1; v_call: TRBV5-4; clone_size: NA; j_call: TRBJ2-5; cdr3_aa: CASSPIQDRRQETQYF; cdr3_nt: TGTGCCAGCAGCCCGATACAGGACAGGCGGCAAGAGACCCAGTACTTC
d_call: TRBD1; v_call: TRBV25-1; clone_size: NA; j_call: TRBJ1-4; cdr3_aa: CASSRRLDREGEKLFF; cdr3_nt: TGTGCCAGCAGCCGACGACTCGACAGGGAAGGGGAAAAACTGTTTTTT
d_call: TRBD1; v_call: TRBV27; clone_size: NA; j_call: TRBJ2-2; cdr3_aa: CASSRDRVTGELFF; cdr3_nt: TGTGCCAGCAGCCGGGACAGGGTTACCGGGGAGCTGTTTTTT
d_call: NA; v_call: TRBV14; clone_size: NA; j_call: TRBJ2-2; cdr3_aa: CASSQWGVNTGELFF; cdr3_nt: TGTGCCAGCAGCCAATGGGGCGTAAACACCGGGGAGCTGTTTTTT
d_call: TRBD1; v_call: TRBV5-1; clone_size: NA; j_call: TRBJ2-1; cdr3_aa: CASSPGQGYNEQFF; cdr3_nt: TGCGCCAGCAGCCCAGGACAGGGTTACAATGAGCAGTTCTTC